This record covers a single T cell receptor (beta chain). V was trimmed by 5 bases and J by 1 base, leaving 13 bases between them. Germline V gene data show CDR1 as MDHEN and CDR2 as SYDVKM. The CDR3 length is 15 residues. The record originates from a study of T cell changes during pregnancy in multiple sclerosis. Some clones are missing from TCRdb's copy, which holds only in-frame ones; the method was immunoSEQ multiplex PCR. This repertoire shows about 80,000 clones, around nine tenths found once; its top ten account for roughly 0.22%. The TCR was taken from a female donor with multiple sclerosis, enrolled in a pregnancy study. Sequenced material: CD4+ T cells from peripheral blood mononuclear cells, taken before pregnancy. The chain carries TRBV28 and TRBJ2-3; a weak D match, TRBD2 (7 bases). The CDR3 is CASSPGGPGTDTQYF. DNA for the CDR3: TGTGCCAGCAGTCCGGGGGGCCCCGGCACAGATACGCAGTATTTT.